The clone carrying this TCR beta chain has a count of ten or more. What it binds is not known. The CDR3 is made up of 15 amino acids. Between the trimmed V and J ends, which lost 1 base and 5 bases, there was a span of 14 bases. CDR1 and CDR2 from the germline V gene are SGHRS and YFSETQ. Making the TCR beta libraries involved quantitative 5'-RACE with molecular barcodes. TCRdb reprocessed the 5' RACE reads with MiXCR, giving one entry per CDR3 protein. Here the sample spans about 220,000 distinct CDR3 sequences, approximately 10% being singletons. These data belong to a study of CD8 T cells in ankylosing spondylitis. Findings and caveats of the study: Several highly homologous variants made up a TCR beta motif, and this motif appeared characteristic of ankylosing spondylitis blood. There was reportedly significant enrichment of clones that were disease-linked in matched ankylosing spondylitis synovial fluid.

Material for sequencing was blood, either unsorted or a sorted T cell fraction (not recorded which). The source of this sequence is a male donor with ankylosing spondylitis or in good health (not recorded which). The rearrangement uses TRBV5-1 and TRBJ2-3; tentatively, D is TRBD1 (5 bases). Here the CDR3 DNA reads TGCGCCAGCAGCTTGTCGTTTACAGGCATAGATACGCAGTATTTT. Translated: CASSLSFTGIDTQYF.